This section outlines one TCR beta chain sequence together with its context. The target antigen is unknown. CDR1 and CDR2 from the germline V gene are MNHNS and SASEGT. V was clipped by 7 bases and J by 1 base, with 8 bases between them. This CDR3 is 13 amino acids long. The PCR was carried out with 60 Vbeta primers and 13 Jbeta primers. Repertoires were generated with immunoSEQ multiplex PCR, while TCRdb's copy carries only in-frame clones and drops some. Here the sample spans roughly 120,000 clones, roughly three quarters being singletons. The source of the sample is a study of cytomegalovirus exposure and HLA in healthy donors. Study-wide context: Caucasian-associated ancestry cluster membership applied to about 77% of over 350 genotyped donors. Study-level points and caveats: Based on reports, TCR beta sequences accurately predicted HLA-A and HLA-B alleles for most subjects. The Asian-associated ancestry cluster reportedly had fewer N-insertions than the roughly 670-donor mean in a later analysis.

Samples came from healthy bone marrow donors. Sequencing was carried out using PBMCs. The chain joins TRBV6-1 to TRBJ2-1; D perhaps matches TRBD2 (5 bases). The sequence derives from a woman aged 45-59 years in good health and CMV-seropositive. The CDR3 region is CASIPGSYNEQFF. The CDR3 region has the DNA TGTGCCAGCATCCCGGGATCCTACAATGAGCAGTTCTTC.